This TCR beta chain was recovered during a study of blood T cell repertoires in COVID-19 (dated by TCRdb to 2020 to 2022). About the study as a whole: Samples covering the acute and convalescent phases of COVID-19 were provided by collaborators in the United States, Italy and Spain. The prospective study material was composed of cDNA or gDNA derived from T cells, B-cell-depleted T cells, or PBMCs. The dataset comprised deeply sampled blood TCRbeta repertoires from subjects exposed to, actively infected with, or recovered from COVID-19. A freely available public database, intended as a resource for researchers studying the immune response to SARS-CoV-2, is where the repertoires were released. The samples were drawn from two sources: the first 160 participants of the ongoing ImmuneRACE study, and approximately 1,300 subjects contributed by 6 global collaborators. Sample metadata almost always included a de-identified subject ID, COVID-19 status, age in years and sex. Where available, HLA class I and class II types were taken from metadata supplied by the sample provider and were not determined by assay-based typing. General study outcomes and caveats: Clinical and demographic metadata were provided uncurated, with the amount varying by source and participant.

On this clone itself: This clone's antigen is unknown. No base quality values were provided; no much bigger clone lies one nucleotide off. Other DNA sequences in the sample encode the same CDR3.

The immunoSEQ Assay, a bias-controlled multiplex PCR, was used to amplify TCRbeta CDR3 regions from genomic DNA. As for the original processing: The number of nucleated cells in each sample was estimated from the amplification of reference gene primers within the assay. To quantify the absolute abundance of each unique TCRbeta CDR3 rearrangement, sequence reads were collapsed and filtered. For each sample, productive Simpson clonality was calculated as the square root of Simpson's diversity index over productive rearrangements. Held by TCRdb, this immuneACCESS table contains in-frame sequences only and omits some clones. Under half of the omission traces to an unresolved V gene where checked; the cause of the rest is unknown. For V, J and clone size, that table is used; D and trimming come from the DNA. Here the sample has about 200,000 clones; roughly 90% occur a single time. Around 1.5% of the sample is in the top ten clones.

Whole blood was collected in K2EDTA tubes by collaborating institutions according to the institutions' own protocols. For TCRbeta analysis, collaborators shipped samples as frozen whole blood, isolated PBMCs, or DNA extracted from either of those sample types. The sample was peripheral blood. The receptor was isolated from a man between 18 and 29 years old with active or convalescent COVID-19.

The DNA sequence follows: TGTGCCAGCAGCGTAGGGACTAGCGGGTACAATGAGCAGTTCTTC. Its translation is CASSVGTSGYNEQFF. The V gene is TRBV9 and the J gene is TRBJ2-1, with 11 central nucleotides matching TRBD2. CDR1 SGDLS and CDR2 YYNGEE are derived from the germline V gene. The CDR3 has 15 amino acids, counting the end cysteine and phenylalanine. The kept DNA is CDR3 alone, 45 bases in frame from the first base. V lost 0 bases and J lost 4 bases, and the count of bases not matched to a germline gene is 0. The entire variable domain, with the stretches around the CDR3 drawn from the reference TRBV9 and TRBJ2-1 proteins, is DSGVTQTPKHLITATGQRVTLRCSPRSGDLSVYWYQQSLDQGLQFLIQYYNGEERAKGNILERFSAQQFPDLHSELNLSSLELGDSALYFCASSVGTSGYNEQFFGPGTRLTVL.